These 18 T cell receptor beta chains were sequenced from one sample in a study of shared clonotypes between healthy human individuals. Generated by immunoSEQ multiplex PCR, the TCRdb table keeps only in-frame clones and is missing some. The sample has some 1,100,000 clones, around 78% seen once; the top ten hold about 0.52%. The sequencing input was memory CD4+ T cells from PBMCs. The subset here: CD45RA-negative fraction. All receptors derive from a man between 18 and 29 years old in good health. Some clones in this sample may be carry-over from other donors' samples.

The rearrangement joins TRBV5-1 to TRBJ2-7, with 8 bases identical to TRBD2. The J segment lost 5 bases and the V segment lost 1 base, leaving 5 bases of the junction unmatched. This CDR3 is built from 14 residues. CDR1 and CDR2 from the germline V gene are SGHRS and YFSETQ. This CDR3 reads CASSLSGSTHEQYF. The CDR3 DNA reads as TGCGCCAGCAGCTTGAGCGGGAGTACCCACGAGCAGTACTTC.

CDR3 residues: CASSLKGAAAEAFF. Written as DNA, the CDR3 is TGTGCCAGTAGCCTTAAGGGGGCGGCAGCTGAAGCTTTCTTT. V is TRBV19 and J is TRBJ1-1; 7 bases line up with TRBD1. The germline gives CDR1 LNHDA, CDR2 SQIVND (reference sequence). The V segment lost 6 bases and the J segment 6 bases; nucleotides outside the gene matches: 10. This CDR3 is built from 14 residues.

With regard to this clone: Since a much larger clone is just one base distant, this may be a read error. V and J are TRBV28 and TRBJ2-5; 11 positions match TRBD1. TRBJ2-7 matches the DNA end more closely, so the J call is doubtful. Germline-derived CDR1 and CDR2 are MDHEN and SYDVKM. The CDR3 consists of 15 residues. The CDR3 region has the DNA TGTGCCAGCAGTTTAGCGGGACAGGGGGCCTACGAGCAGTACTTC. Its protein product is CASSLAGQGAYEQYF.

This chain connects TRBV28 to TRBJ2-1; 7 positions match TRBD1. The J segment lost 9 bases and the V segment lost 6 bases, leaving 17 bases of the junction unmatched. CDR3 length: 16 amino acids. The germline V gene has CDR1 MDHEN and CDR2 SYDVKM. DNA of the CDR3: TGTGCCAGCAGGACGACGGACAGGTCTTTAAGTGGTGAGCAGTTCTTC. Amino acids: CASRTTDRSLSGEQFF.

This chain connects TRBV2 to TRBJ2-5; D is tentatively TRBD1 or TRBD2 (5 bases each). The V end was cut by 6 bases, the J end by 3 bases, with 17 bases between. This CDR3 spans 15 amino acids. Germline lookup yields CDR1 SNHLY and CDR2 FYNNEI. The CDR3 DNA is TGTGCCAGCAGCACCGGGACGGATAACGAAGAGACCCAGTACTTC. Its translation: CASSTGTDNEETQYF.

The chain employs TRBV6-1 and TRBJ1-4, with 7 nucleotides matching TRBD1. With 8 bases clipped from V and 4 bases from J, the junction kept 4 bases outside the gene matches. This CDR3 contains 13 residues. Germline loops: CDR1 MNHNS, CDR2 SASEGT. CDR3 in amino acids: CASGGTDNEKLFF. In DNA form, the CDR3 reads TGTGCCAGCGGGGGGACAGATAATGAAAAACTGTTTTTT.

A note on this clone: Other DNA sequences of this sample code for an identical CDR3. This chain connects TRBV28 to TRBJ1-2; D gene ambiguous. The CDR3 is 13 amino acids. The V and J ends lost 2 bases and 2 bases respectively, with 6 bases between them. Germline assignment: CDR1 MDHEN and CDR2 SYDVKM. The CDR3 spells CASSLGINYGYTF. The CDR3 DNA is TGTGCCAGCAGTTTAGGGATCAACTATGGCTACACCTTC.

This clone was recorded only once. The chain couples TRBV2 to TRBJ2-2, with TRBD2 as a possible D gene (5 bases). Between the trimmed V and J ends, which lost 6 bases and 0 bases, there was a span of 11 bases. Germline CDR1 and CDR2: SNHLY and FYNNEI. The CDR3 length is 15 residues. CDR3 nucleotides: TGTGCCAGCAGGGAGGTGGAAACGAACACCGGGGAGCTGTTTTTT. Protein sequence: CASREVETNTGELFF.

The chain has TRBV5-1 and TRBJ2-7; 14 bases agree with TRBD2. Germline-derived CDR1 and CDR2 are SGHRS and YFSETQ. With V trimmed by 4 bases and J by 6 bases, 9 bases remained unmatched. The length of the CDR3 is 16 residues. CDR3 loop: CASSPGTSGSRGEQYF. CDR3 DNA: TGCGCCAGCAGCCCTGGGACTAGCGGGAGCCGGGGCGAGCAGTACTTC.

The chain joins TRBV6-6 to TRBJ2-3; D might be TRBD2 (5 bases). This CDR3 contains 11 residues. The V gene lost 8 bases and the J gene lost 3 bases, with 6 bases spanning the gap. Germline values: CDR1 MNHNY, CDR2 SVGAGI (reference sequence). CDR3 nucleotide sequence: TGTGCCAGCCGACTAACAGATACGCAGTATTTT. Amino acids: CASRLTDTQYF.

The chain carries TRBV7-3 and TRBJ2-7; weak D call: TRBD2 (6 bases). The V and J ends lost 1 base and 5 bases respectively, with 9 bases between them. CDR3 size: 13 residues. The V gene's germline CDR1 is SGHTA and CDR2 FQGTGA. This CDR3 is CASSLRERDEQYF. The CDR3 nucleotides read TGTGCCAGCAGCTTAAGGGAGCGGGACGAGCAGTACTTC. The whole variable domain, remainder taken from reference TRBV7-3 and TRBJ2-7, is GAGVSQTPSNKVTEKGKYVELRCDPISGHTALYWYRQSLGQGPEFLIYFQGTGAADDSGLPNDRFFAVRPEGSVSTLKIQRTERGDSAVYLCASSLRERDEQYFGPGTRLTVT.

J is TRBJ1-2 and V is TRBV5-4, with D perhaps matching TRBD1 (5 bases). Germline V gene lookup returns CDR1 SGHNT and CDR2 YYREEE (reference sequence). The CDR3 covers 13 residues. The V and J ends lost 3 bases and 4 bases respectively, with 10 bases between them. CDR3 amino acids: CASSSPGTYGYTF. The CDR3 nucleotides are TGTGCCAGCAGCTCTCCCGGGACCTATGGCTACACCTTC.

This clone was recorded once. The gene calls are TRBV28 and TRBJ2-3; 14 positions agree with TRBD2. Germline CDR1 MDHEN, CDR2 SYDVKM. The CDR3 is made up of 16 amino acids. The trim removed 3 bases at V and 6 bases at J, leaving 5 bases unmatched. CDR3 nucleotides: TGTGCCAGCAGTTTCGGGACTAGCGGGAGTAGGGATACGCAGTATTTT. It yields the protein CASSFGTSGSRDTQYF.

This clone has just a few counts. The J gene is TRBJ1-1, the V gene TRBV5-5; D not certain. Between the trimmed V and J ends, which lost 2 bases and 1 base, there was a span of 9 bases. The CDR3 extends over 14 amino acids. From germline, CDR1 is SGHKS and CDR2 YYEKEE (reference sequence). The CDR3 bases are TGTGCCAGCAGCTTCTCATCGGGGAACACTGAAGCTTTCTTT. Protein product: CASSFSSGNTEAFF. The full variable domain, in which reference TRBV5-5 and TRBJ1-1 provide the parts outside the CDR3, is DAGVTQSPTHLIKTRGQQVTLRCSPISGHKSVSWYQQVLGQGPQFIFQYYEKEERGRGNFPDRFSARQFPNYSSELNVNALLLGDSALYLCASSFSSGNTEAFFGQGTRLTVV.

The CDR3 here is CASSSSRASDEQFF. DNA of the CDR3: TGTGCCAGCAGCTCCTCGCGAGCGTCCGATGAGCAGTTCTTC. The rearrangement joins TRBV7-2 to TRBJ2-1; no firm D call. The V end lost 4 bases, the J end lost 8 bases, and 15 bases lay between the germline ends. CDR1 and CDR2 (germline): SGHTA, FQGNSA. This CDR3 contains 14 residues.

This chain links TRBV5-1 with TRBJ2-3; 13 bases match TRBD2. The germline gives CDR1 SGHRS, CDR2 YFSETQ. The CDR3 is 16 amino acids. With V trimmed by 5 bases and J by 0 bases, 3 bases remained unmatched. In DNA, the CDR3 is TGCGCCAGCAGGACACTAGCGGGAGGGAGCACAGATACGCAGTATTTT. Its protein product is CASRTLAGGSTDTQYF.

The table lists this clone with a few counts. The chain has TRBV9 and TRBJ2-3; D remains unclear. Per the germline V gene, CDR1 is SGDLS and CDR2 is YYNGEE. CDR3 size: 13 residues. Deletions cut 0 bases from V and 5 bases from J, with 7 bases between. DNA for the CDR3: TGTGCCAGCAGCGTAGGAACGGGAGATACGCAGTATTTT. Translating gives CASSVGTGDTQYF.

The chain employs TRBV28 and TRBJ1-3, with D possibly TRBD1 on 5 matching bases. The germline gives CDR1 MDHEN, CDR2 SYDVKM. V lost 1 base, J lost 1 base, and 11 bases lay in between. The CDR3 length is 16 residues. CDR3 region: CASSLFSGGSGNTIYF. CDR3 coding DNA: TGTGCCAGCAGTTTATTCAGCGGGGGATCTGGAAACACCATATATTTT.